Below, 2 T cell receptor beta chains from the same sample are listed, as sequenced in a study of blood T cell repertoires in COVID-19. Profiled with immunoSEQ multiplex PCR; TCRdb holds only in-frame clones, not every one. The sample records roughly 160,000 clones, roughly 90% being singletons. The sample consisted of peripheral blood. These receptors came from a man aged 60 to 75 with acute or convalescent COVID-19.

In nucleotides, the CDR3 is TGTGCCAGTATCGACAGGATTTACAATGAGCAGTTCTTC. Its translation is CASIDRIYNEQFF. The rearrangement links TRBV19 to TRBJ2-1; TRBD1 might be the D (6 bases). There are 13 residues in the CDR3. Deletions cut 7 bases from V and 4 bases from J, with 11 bases between. From germline, CDR1 is LNHDA and CDR2 SQIVND (reference sequence).

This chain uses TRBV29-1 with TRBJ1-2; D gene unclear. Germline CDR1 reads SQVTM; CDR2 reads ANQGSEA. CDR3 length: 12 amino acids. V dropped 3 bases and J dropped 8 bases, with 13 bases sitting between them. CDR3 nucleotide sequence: TGCAGCGTTGATTGGCCTGTCGGGGGCTACACCTTC. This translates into CSVDWPVGGYTF. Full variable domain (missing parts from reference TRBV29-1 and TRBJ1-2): SAVISQKPSRDICQRGTSLTIQCQVDSQVTMMFWYRQQPGQSLTLIATANQGSEATYESGFVIDKFPISRPNLTFSTLTVSNMSPEDSSIYLCSVDWPVGGYTFGSGTRLTVV.